One and the same sample provided the 15 T cell receptor beta chains below, sequenced in a study of siplizumab effects on memory and regulatory T cells (dated by TCRdb to the late 2010s). Receptor libraries were prepared by the immunoSEQ multiplex PCR assay. TCRdb mirrors the immuneACCESS table, restricted to in-frame sequences. Some clones are absent from its copies; in checked studies, under half trace to an unresolved V gene, and the reason for the others is unknown. In all, the sample holds approximately 100,000 clones, and 80% to 95% of those were seen once. The ten top clones hold 12% of the sample. Material: non-Treg CD4+ T cells sorted from blood. The cell subset or site label corresponds to: FACS-sorted unstimulated CD4+ non-regulatory T cells. The receptors were gathered from a human donor in good health.

The chain joins TRBV11-2 to TRBJ2-2, with D uncertain. Germline-derived CDR1 and CDR2 are SGHAT and FQNNGV. CDR3 length equals 17 residues. V lost 2 bases, J lost 5 bases, and 18 bases lay in between. CDR3 amino acids: CASSLFIHPGRTGELFF. The CDR3 nucleotides are TGTGCCAGCAGCTTATTTATTCACCCCGGTAGAACCGGGGAGCTGTTTTTT.

This clone was seen only once. J is TRBJ1-5 and V is TRBV30; D remains ambiguous. The CDR3 is 13 residues long. Germline V gene lookup returns CDR1 GTSNPN and CDR2 SVGIG (reference sequence). Between the trimmed V and J ends, which lost 2 bases and 7 bases, there was a span of 12 bases. In DNA, the CDR3 is TGTGCCTGGAGTCTAGGAGACTCCCAGCCCCAGCATTTT. Its protein is CAWSLGDSQPQHF.

The genes are TRBV18 and TRBJ1-4; unclear D gene. The CDR3 is 13 amino acids. Per the germline V gene, CDR1 is KGHSH and CDR2 is LQKENI. V gave up 1 base and J gave up 4 bases, with 4 bases separating them. The CDR3, as DNA: TGTGCCAGCTCACCACGCGATAATGAAAAACTGTTTTTT. Protein product: CASSPRDNEKLFF.

This chain joins TRBV6-1 and TRBJ2-5, with 8 bases fitting TRBD1. Germline V gene lookup returns CDR1 MNHNS and CDR2 SASEGT. The CDR3 is 12 residues long. The V gene end was trimmed by 6 bases and the J gene end by 7 bases; junction bases not matched to a gene: 4. The CDR3 DNA is TGTGCCAGCAGGGGGACAGGCACGACCCAGTACTTC. Translated: CASRGTGTTQYF.

In this sample, this clone turned up a few times. The genes are TRBV7-9 and TRBJ2-7, with D hard to call. V lost 1 base and J 5 bases, leaving 6 bases between the germline ends. The length of the CDR3 is 12 residues. Looked up from germline, CDR1 is SEHNR and CDR2 is FQNEAQ (reference sequence). The CDR3 protein is CASSLVGHEQYF. Written as DNA, the CDR3 is TGTGCCAGCAGCTTAGTGGGTCACGAGCAGTACTTC.

The J gene is TRBJ1-3, the V gene TRBV18; a weak D match, TRBD1 (5 bases). V was trimmed by 3 bases and J by 8 bases, leaving 11 bases between them. The CDR3 consists of 13 residues. Germline CDR1 and CDR2: KGHSH and LQKENI. CDR3 bases: TGTGCCAGCTCACCCGGACCGGGGGACACCATATATTTT. Translating gives CASSPGPGDTIYF.

The chain carries TRBV19 and TRBJ2-2; perhaps D is TRBD1 or TRBD2 (6 bases each). The V gene lost 8 bases and the J gene lost 4 bases, with 17 bases spanning the gap. The length of the CDR3 is 15 residues. CDR1 LNHDA and CDR2 SQIVND come from the germline V gene (reference sequence). The CDR3 reads CASGSQEGGTGELFF. Here the CDR3 DNA reads TGTGCCAGTGGTTCCCAAGAGGGGGGCACCGGGGAGCTGTTTTTT.

The chain combines TRBV19 with TRBJ1-6, with 7 bases aligning to TRBD1. The CDR3 has 13 amino acids. After removal of 7 bases from V and 8 bases from J, the junction contained 5 bases not matched to a gene. The germline gives CDR1 LNHDA, CDR2 SQIVND (reference sequence). The CDR3 DNA follows: TGTGCCAGTAAGACGGGACAGTATTCACCCCTCCACTTT. Its translation: CASKTGQYSPLHF.

The chain uses TRBV19 and TRBJ2-1, with TRBD1 as a possible D gene (6 bases). Germline V gene sequence: CDR1 LNHDA, CDR2 SQIVND (reference sequence). Between the trimmed V and J ends, which lost 8 bases and 8 bases, there was a span of 22 bases. CDR3 size: 15 residues. As DNA, the CDR3 is TGTGCCAGTTCCTGGGGTTCCCAGGGGTACCATGAGCAGTTCTTC. Encoded protein: CASSWGSQGYHEQFF. Supplemented by reference TRBV19 and TRBJ2-1, the full variable domain reads DGGITQSPKYLFRKEGQNVTLSCEQNLNHDAMYWYRQDPGQGLRLIYYSQIVNDFQKGDIAEGYSVSREKKESFPLTVTSAQKNPTAFYLCASSWGSQGYHEQFFGPGTRLTVL.

The J gene is TRBJ2-5, the V gene TRBV11-3, with a possible D match to TRBD2 (6 bases). The V end was cut by 5 bases, the J end by 7 bases, with 20 bases between. Germline lookup yields CDR1 SGHNT and CDR2 YENEEA. The CDR3 sequence is 15 residues long. CDR3 residues: CASSQEGVGGGTQYF. The CDR3 bases are TGTGCCAGCAGCCAGGAGGGAGTGGGTGGTGGGACCCAGTACTTC.

Comment on this clone: This same CDR3 is encoded by further DNA sequences in the sample. This sequence joins TRBV19 and TRBJ2-2; D remains ambiguous. This CDR3 is 13 amino acids long. Trimming removed 4 bases from V and 5 bases from J, with 8 bases in between. Per germline, CDR1 LNHDA and CDR2 SQIVND (reference sequence). The CDR3 nucleotides read TGTGCCAGTAGTAATCTTGGGACCGGGGAGCTGTTTTTT. It codes for CASSNLGTGELFF.

The chain carries TRBV6-5 and TRBJ2-7; 9 nucleotides align to TRBD1. CDR1 is MNHEY, CDR2 SVGAGI, per germline. Unmatched junction bases numbered 3, after V lost 0 bases and J lost 6 bases. This CDR3 has 14 amino acids. CDR3 residues: CASSYSGQGGEQYF. CDR3 coding DNA: TGTGCCAGCAGTTACTCGGGACAGGGTGGCGAGCAGTACTTC.

The chain couples TRBV29-1 to TRBJ2-5, with D perhaps matching TRBD1 (6 bases). V gave up 4 bases and J gave up 4 bases, with 10 bases separating them. The germline V gene has CDR1 SQVTM and CDR2 ANQGSEA. The CDR3 loop spans 12 amino acids. The CDR3 sequence: CSVVQGGETQYF. The CDR3 DNA reads TGCAGCGTTGTACAGGGTGGAGAGACCCAGTACTTC.

The J gene is TRBJ1-5, the V gene TRBV5-1, with D uncertain. Between the trimmed V and J ends, which lost 4 bases and 5 bases, there was a span of 10 bases. Germline CDR1 is SGHRS and CDR2 is YFSETQ. The CDR3 consists of 13 residues. This CDR3 is CASSRAGDQPQHF. For the CDR3, the DNA is TGCGCCAGCAGCCGGGCTGGGGATCAGCCCCAGCATTTT.

V usage is TRBV28 and J usage is TRBJ2-3; 9 bases are shared with TRBD2. Germline CDR1 is MDHEN and CDR2 is SYDVKM. The V segment lost 3 bases and the J segment 4 bases; nucleotides outside the gene matches: 5. The CDR3 runs 15 residues. The chain's CDR3 is CASSLAGGPPDTQYF. CDR3 sequence (DNA): TGTGCCAGCAGTTTGGCGGGAGGGCCGCCAGATACGCAGTATTTT.